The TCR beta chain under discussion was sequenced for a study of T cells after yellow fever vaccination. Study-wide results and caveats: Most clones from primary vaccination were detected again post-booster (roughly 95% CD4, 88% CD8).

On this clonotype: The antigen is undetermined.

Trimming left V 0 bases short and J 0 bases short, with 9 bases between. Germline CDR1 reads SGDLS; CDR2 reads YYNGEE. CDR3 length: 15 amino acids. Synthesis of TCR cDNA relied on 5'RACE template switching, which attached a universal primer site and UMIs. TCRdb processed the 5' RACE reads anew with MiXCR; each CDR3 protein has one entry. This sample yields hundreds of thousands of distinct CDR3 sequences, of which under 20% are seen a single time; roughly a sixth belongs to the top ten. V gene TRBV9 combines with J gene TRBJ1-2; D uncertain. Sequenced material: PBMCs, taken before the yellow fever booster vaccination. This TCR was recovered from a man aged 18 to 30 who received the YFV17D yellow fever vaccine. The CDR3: CASSVAVGTNYGYTF. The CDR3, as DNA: TGTGCCAGCAGCGTAGCGGTAGGGACTAACTATGGCTACACCTTC. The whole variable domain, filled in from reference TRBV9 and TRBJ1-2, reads DSGVTQTPKHLITATGQRVTLRCSPRSGDLSVYWYQQSLDQGLQFLIQYYNGEERAKGNILERFSAQQFPDLHSELNLSSLELGDSALYFCASSVAVGTNYGYTFGSGTRLTVV.